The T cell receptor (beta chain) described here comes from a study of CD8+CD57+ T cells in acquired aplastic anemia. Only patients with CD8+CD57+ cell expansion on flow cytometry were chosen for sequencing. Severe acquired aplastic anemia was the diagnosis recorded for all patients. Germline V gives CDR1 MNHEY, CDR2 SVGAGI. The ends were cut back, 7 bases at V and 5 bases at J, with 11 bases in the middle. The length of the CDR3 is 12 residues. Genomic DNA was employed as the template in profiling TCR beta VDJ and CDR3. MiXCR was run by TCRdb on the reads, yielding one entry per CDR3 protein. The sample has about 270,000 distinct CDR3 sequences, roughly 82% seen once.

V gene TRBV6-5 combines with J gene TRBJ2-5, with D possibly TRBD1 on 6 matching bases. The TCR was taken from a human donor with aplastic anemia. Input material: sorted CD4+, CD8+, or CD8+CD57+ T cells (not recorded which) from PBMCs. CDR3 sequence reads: CASKFTGETQYF. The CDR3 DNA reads TGTGCCAGCAAGTTCACAGGGGAGACCCAGTACTTC.